This T cell receptor beta chain derives from a study of control samples from healthy donors and cancer patients. Clones were sequenced by immunoSEQ multiplex PCR, and TCRdb holds only the in-frame ones, with some missing. The sample includes 100,000 to 150,000 clones, roughly 91% of them seen just once. This clone was recorded once. The CDR3 has 16 residues. The V segment lost 0 bases and the J segment 8 bases; nucleotides outside the gene matches: 6. Germline V gives CDR1 MGHDK, CDR2 SYGVNS. This receptor was taken from a man between 35 and 55 years old in good health. The sample taken for sequencing was blood. V and J are TRBV25-1 and TRBJ1-4; TRBD1 matches 10 bases. The CDR3 here is CASSEYLGQGREKLFF. In nucleotides, the CDR3 is TGTGCCAGCAGTGAATATCTGGGACAGGGGAGGGAAAAACTGTTTTTT.